This passage covers 29 T cell receptor beta chains from one sample sequenced in a study of blood T cell repertoires in COVID-19. Generated by immunoSEQ multiplex PCR, the TCRdb table keeps only in-frame clones and is missing some. The sample yields 250,000 to 300,000 clones, 75% to 90% seen once. The sequenced sample consisted of peripheral blood. These receptors all stem from a woman aged 60-75 years with acute or convalescent COVID-19.

The chain uses TRBV28 and TRBJ2-1; D not resolved. CDR3 length equals 14 residues. Trimming cost V 2 bases and J 4 bases, with 9 bases left between them. Germline assignment: CDR1 MDHEN and CDR2 SYDVKM. The CDR3 reads CASSLGIEYNEQFF. The CDR3 coding sequence is TGTGCCAGCAGTTTAGGTATAGAATACAATGAGCAGTTCTTC.

The V call is TRBV27, the J call TRBJ1-2; TRBD1 matches at 9 bases. The CDR3 consists of 15 residues. CDR1 is MNHEY, CDR2 SMNVEV, per germline (reference sequence). V trimming: 6 bases; J trimming: 6 bases; junction bases outside the gene matches: 11. The CDR3 here is CASRGYRTGDNGYTF. The CDR3 nucleotides read TGTGCCAGCAGGGGGTACAGGACAGGGGATAATGGCTACACCTTC.

This clone was found once. The chain carries TRBV20-1 and TRBJ2-5; the match to TRBD2 covers 13 bases. CDR3 length: 15 residues. V was pared by 3 bases and J by 5 bases, with 6 bases of the junction left unmatched. CDR1 is DFQATT and CDR2 is SNEGSKA in the germline V gene (reference sequence). The CDR3 DNA reads as TGCAGTGCTAGTACTAGCGGGGGGGCTGGGGAGACCCAGTACTTC. Amino acid sequence: CSASTSGGAGETQYF.

The chain uses TRBV6-6 and TRBJ2-7; tentative D call: TRBD2 (6 bases). The germline V gene encodes CDR1 MNHNY and CDR2 SVGAGI (reference sequence). Trimming shortened V by 8 bases and J by 2 bases, and 10 bases separated the two germline ends. CDR3 size: 12 residues. CDR3 residues: CASQRGAYEQYF. As DNA, the CDR3 is TGTGCCAGCCAACGCGGGGCCTACGAGCAGTACTTC.

This clone was counted only a few times. The gene calls are TRBV18 and TRBJ1-2, with a tentative D call TRBD1 (5 bases). From germline, CDR1 is KGHSH and CDR2 LQKENI. The CDR3 sequence is 14 residues long. V shed 0 bases and J shed 4 bases, with 9 bases lying between them. The CDR3 region has the DNA TGTGCCAGCTCACCACCGACAGAAAGCTATGGCTACACCTTC. It encodes CASSPPTESYGYTF.

The chain joins TRBV6-5 to TRBJ2-2, with 7 bases aligning to TRBD1. Germline V gene data show CDR1 as MNHEY and CDR2 as SVGAGI. The length of the CDR3 is 15 residues. The V and J ends lost 5 bases and 0 bases, in that order; junction bases with no gene match: 3. The CDR3 reads CASSPGTANTGELFF. CDR3 DNA: TGTGCCAGCAGTCCCGGGACAGCGAACACCGGGGAGCTGTTTTTT.

The chain is built from TRBV21-1 and TRBJ1-2; TRBD1 was called by the table and not checked on the DNA. TRBV21-1 is shown as a pseudogene. This CDR3 has 13 amino acids. This CDR3 is CASSPQDRDGYTF. The CDR3 DNA follows: TGTGCCAGCAGCCCCCAAGACAGGGATGGCTACACCTTC.

The V gene is TRBV6-1, the J gene TRBJ2-3; 10 bases line up with TRBD2. In germline, CDR1 is MNHNS, CDR2 SASEGT. After removal of 2 bases from V and 0 bases from J, the junction contained 2 bases not matched to a gene. CDR3 size: 16 residues. CDR3 DNA sequence: TGTGCCAGCAGTGAACTAGCGGGGGCTAGCACAGATACGCAGTATTTT. It yields the protein CASSELAGASTDTQYF.

The rearrangement links TRBV5-1 to TRBJ2-1, with 13 bases matching TRBD2. Germline V lookup: CDR1 SGHRS, CDR2 YFSETQ. The J segment lost 6 bases and the V segment lost 3 bases, leaving 6 bases of the junction unmatched. The CDR3 length is 16 residues. The CDR3 spells CASSWTTSGRANEQFF. The CDR3 DNA reads as TGCGCCAGCAGCTGGACTACTAGCGGGAGGGCCAATGAGCAGTTCTTC. The full variable domain, its missing parts supplied by reference TRBV5-1 and TRBJ2-1, is KAGVTQTPRYLIKTRGQQVTLSCSPISGHRSVSWYQQTPGQGLQFLFEYFSETQRNKGNFPGRFSGRQFSNSRSEMNVSTLELGDSALYLCASSWTTSGRANEQFFGPGTRLTVL.

This clone was counted a single time. V and J are TRBV5-5 and TRBJ2-2, with 9 bases aligning to TRBD2. The CDR3 is 16 amino acids. V shed 0 bases and J 3 bases; nucleotides not matched to a gene: 3. CDR1 and CDR2 (germline): SGHKS, YYEKEE (reference sequence). CDR3 sequence reads: CASSLGPSGDTGELFF. The CDR3 nucleotides read TGTGCCAGCAGCTTGGGGCCTAGCGGGGACACCGGGGAGCTGTTTTTT.

This clone has a single count. The gene calls are TRBV5-5 and TRBJ1-5; tentative D call: TRBD1 (6 bases). This CDR3 spans 14 amino acids. The V gene lost 4 bases and the J gene lost 3 bases, with 11 bases spanning the gap. Germline loops: CDR1 SGHKS, CDR2 YYEKEE (reference sequence). This CDR3 reads CASSHGQTNQPQHF. The DNA for the CDR3 is TGTGCCAGCAGCCATGGACAGACCAATCAGCCCCAGCATTTT.

The chain carries TRBV12-3 or TRBV12-4 and TRBJ1-1; D is undetermined. Trimming removed 3 bases at V and 1 base at J, with 6 bases between. The CDR3 is made up of 13 amino acids. This CDR3 reads CASSLRANTEAFF. CDR3 DNA sequence: TGTGCCAGCAGTTTGAGGGCGAACACTGAAGCTTTCTTT.

CDR3: CASSSGTSGTDTQYF. The DNA for the CDR3 is TGCGCCAGCAGTTCCGGGACTAGCGGCACAGATACGCAGTATTTT. The rearrangement links TRBV5-1 to TRBJ2-3, with TRBD2 matching 10 bases. The CDR3 totals 15 residues. Per germline, CDR1 SGHRS and CDR2 YFSETQ. Unmatched junction bases numbered 4, after V lost 5 bases and J lost 1 base.

The V gene is TRBV9, the J gene TRBJ2-7, with no clear D. The V gene lost 4 bases and the J gene lost 3 bases, with 11 bases spanning the gap. Germline-derived CDR1 and CDR2 are SGDLS and YYNGEE. The CDR3 loop spans 13 amino acids. The CDR3 DNA reads TGTGCCAGCAGCCCCCGTCACAACTACGAGCAGTACTTC. Amino acids: CASSPRHNYEQYF.

This chain connects TRBV2 to TRBJ1-4, with 7 nucleotides matching TRBD1. The trim removed 4 bases at V and 0 bases at J, leaving 5 bases unmatched. CDR3 length equals 16 residues. Germline CDR1 and CDR2: SNHLY and FYNNEI. In DNA, the CDR3 is TGTGCCAGCAGTGCACAGGGGCAGACAACTAATGAAAAACTGTTTTTT. It specifies CASSAQGQTTNEKLFF.

The chain is built from TRBV3-1 (or the pseudogene TRBV3-2) and TRBJ1-1; 10 positions match TRBD1. The junction had 5 bases not matched to a gene; V was cut back by 4 bases and J by 0 bases. The CDR3 totals 16 residues. CDR1 is LGHDT and CDR2 is YNNKEL in the germline V gene (reference sequence). The CDR3 DNA sequence: TGTGCCAGCAGCCTCCAGGGACAGGGGATGAACACTGAAGCTTTCTTT. It yields the protein CASSLQGQGMNTEAFF.

The chain links TRBV19 to TRBJ2-7; maybe TRBD2 (6 bases). Germline CDR1 is LNHDA and CDR2 is SQIVND (reference sequence). Deletions cut 5 bases from V and 3 bases from J, with 11 bases between. The CDR3 runs to 13 residues. The CDR3 DNA reads TGTGCCAGTAGTCCGGGACTTATCTACGAGCAGTACTTC. This sequence encodes CASSPGLIYEQYF.

The chain joins TRBV19 to TRBJ2-2; D perhaps matches TRBD2 (6 bases). The germline V and J ends were trimmed by 7 bases and 4 bases, with 16 bases remaining between them. In germline, CDR1 is LNHDA, CDR2 SQIVND (reference sequence). The CDR3 totals 15 residues. CDR3 protein: CASTPGGKLTGELFF. In nucleotides, the CDR3 is TGTGCCAGTACCCCCGGCGGGAAACTCACCGGGGAGCTGTTTTTT.

The chain combines TRBV18 with TRBJ2-7, with 7 bases identical to TRBD2. The V and J ends lost 3 bases and 2 bases, in that order; junction bases with no gene match: 10. Germline-derived CDR1 and CDR2 are KGHSH and LQKENI. The length of the CDR3 is 16 residues. CDR3 nucleotide sequence: TGTGCCAGCTCACCGGATCTTTGGGGAGGGCCCTACGAGCAGTACTTC. This encodes CASSPDLWGGPYEQYF.

The chain joins TRBV27 to TRBJ2-7; 9 bases match TRBD1. Germline V gene lookup returns CDR1 MNHEY and CDR2 SMNVEV (reference sequence). V dropped 3 bases and J dropped 3; count of bases not matched to a gene: 6. This CDR3 has 15 residues. This CDR3 reads CASSFEGQGNYEQYF. CDR3 DNA sequence: TGTGCCAGCAGTTTTGAGGGACAGGGTAACTACGAGCAGTACTTC.

This sequence joins TRBV6-1 and TRBJ1-3; D remains unclear. The CDR3 consists of 16 residues. Looked up from germline, CDR1 is MNHNS and CDR2 is SASEGT. Trimming removed 2 bases from V and 0 bases from J, with 11 bases in between. The CDR3 region has the DNA TGTGCCAGCAGTGAATGGAGCCGGAACTCTGGAAACACCATATATTTT. Protein product: CASSEWSRNSGNTIYF.

J is TRBJ2-1 and V is TRBV6-2 or TRBV6-3; weak D call: TRBD2 (6 bases). V lost 3 bases, J lost 1 base, and 16 bases lay in between. This CDR3 comprises 17 residues. The germline CDR1 and CDR2 sequences are MNHEY and SVGEGT. The DNA for the CDR3 is TGTGCCAGCAGTTATGGGGCGGGAACCCGGTCCTACAATGAGCAGTTCTTC. This encodes CASSYGAGTRSYNEQFF.

J is TRBJ1-2 and V is TRBV27, with D possibly TRBD1 on 6 matching bases. The CDR3 totals 13 residues. Trimming removed 8 bases at V and 3 bases at J, with 13 bases between. In germline, CDR1 is MNHEY, CDR2 SMNVEV (reference sequence). CDR3 sequence (DNA): TGTGCCAGCGCCCAACAGGGCTACTATGGCTACACCTTC. Its protein is CASAQQGYYGYTF.

CDR3 sequence: CASSHFHIQGGNTEAFF. The CDR3 DNA reads TGCGCCAGCAGTCATTTCCACATACAGGGCGGGAACACTGAAGCTTTCTTT. The chain is built from TRBV23-1 and TRBJ1-1, with D possibly being TRBD1 (6 bases). TRBV23-1 is assigned to the ORF class and has an uncertain function. The CDR3 has 17 residues. V dropped 3 bases and J dropped 1 base, with 18 bases sitting between them.

The chain has TRBV9 and TRBJ2-1; D uncertain. CDR1 is SGDLS and CDR2 is YYNGEE in the germline V gene. The CDR3 extends over 12 amino acids. Trimming removed 4 bases from V and 5 bases from J, with 7 bases in between. CDR3 sequence (DNA): TGTGCCAGCAGCTCTATCCACAATGAGCAGTTCTTC. This gives the protein CASSSIHNEQFF.

V and J are TRBV5-8 and TRBJ2-7; weak D call: TRBD2 (6 bases). From germline, CDR1 is SGHTS and CDR2 YDEGEE. This CDR3 region has 15 residues. Trimming removed 0 bases from V and 3 bases from J, with 13 bases in between. The CDR3 DNA sequence: TGTGCCAGCAGCTTGGGGGCGGGACCAATCTACGAGCAGTACTTC. This codes for CASSLGAGPIYEQYF.

The chain recombines TRBV6-6 with TRBJ2-2; 7 nucleotides line up with TRBD1. Germline V gene data show CDR1 as MNHNY and CDR2 as SVGAGI (reference sequence). V was pared by 11 bases and J by 2 bases, with 8 bases of the junction left unmatched. The CDR3 runs to 14 residues. CDR3 in DNA: TGTGCCGGCCAGGACAGGCTAAACACCGGGGAGCTGTTTTTT. Its translation: CAGQDRLNTGELFF.

The V call is TRBV6-2 or TRBV6-3, the J call TRBJ2-7; 7 positions agree with TRBD1. This CDR3 is built from 17 residues. V was clipped by 5 bases and J by 0 bases; unmatched bases: 13. Germline assignment: CDR1 MNHEY and CDR2 SVGEGT. The CDR3 DNA sequence: TGTGCCAGCAGTGGATCCGCCTCCAGGGGGAGCTCCTACGAGCAGTACTTC. Its protein is CASSGSASRGSSYEQYF.

The chain couples TRBV2 to TRBJ1-6, with 9 positions matching TRBD1. The germline gives CDR1 SNHLY, CDR2 FYNNEI. V gave up 7 bases and J gave up 6 bases; unmatched junction bases: 7. This CDR3 region has 15 residues. The CDR3 DNA sequence: TGTGCCAGCATTAGACAGGGGGACCGTAATTCACCCCTCCACTTT. It encodes CASIRQGDRNSPLHF.